Listed below are T cell receptor beta chains from one sample, sequenced in a study of shared clonotypes between healthy human individuals. Data came from immunoSEQ multiplex PCR; TCRdb stores just in-frame clones and leaves some out. The sample includes 2 million to 2.5 million clones, approximately 94% of them seen just once. Sequencing used naive CD4+ T cells sorted from blood. The receptor source for this set is a man younger than 35 in good health. Each CDR3 is given with its conserved first and last residue. Each record gives: D gene, clone size, V gene, J gene, CDR3 length, CDR3 DNA, CDR3 protein. A D gene is named only where the DNA matches it firmly. Only some rows state a clone size, as once, few, many or a class for expanded clones.

-,once,TRBV6-5,TRBJ1-6,14,TGTGCCAGTCAAAAGGGATTGTATAATTCACCCCTCCACTTT,CASQKGLYNSPLHF
-,-,TRBV2,TRBJ1-6,14,TGTGCCAGCAGTTGGGACCCGGGGGCTTCACCCCTCCACTTT,CASSWDPGASPLHF
TRBD2,-,TRBV15,TRBJ2-1,19,TGTGCCACCAGCAGAGACCAAACCTGGGGGACTAGCGGATACAATGAGCAGTTCTTC,CATSRDQTWGTSGYNEQFF
TRBD2,-,TRBV5-1,TRBJ2-1,17,TGCGCCAGCAGGGCAGAGAAGACTAGCGGTTCCTACAATGAGCAGTTCTTC,CASRAEKTSGSYNEQFF
-,-,TRBV18,TRBJ2-3,14,TGTGCCAGCTCACCTGGGATTTCCCCAGATACGCAGTATTTT,CASSPGISPDTQYF
TRBD1,-,TRBV6-1,TRBJ1-1,14,TGTGCCAGCAATGACAGGGGGCGTAGGACTGAAGCTTTCTTT,CASNDRGRRTEAFF
-,-,TRBV10-3,TRBJ1-3,17,TGTGCCATCAGTGAACCCCAATTAGGGTTCTCTGGAAACACCATATATTTT,CAISEPQLGFSGNTIYF
-,-,TRBV12-5,TRBJ1-5,15,TGTGCTAGTGGTTTCCCGGGGCTTCCAGCTCAGCCCCAGCATTTT,CASGFPGLPAQPQHF
-,once,TRBV30,TRBJ2-2,15,TGTGCCTGGAGTGTACGTCCAGGGTCGGGCGGGGAGCTGTTTTTT,CAWSVRPGSGGELFF
-,-,TRBV27,TRBJ2-7,15,TGTGCCAGCAGTCAGCTGGGGGCGGGCGTATACGAGCAGTACTTC,CASSQLGAGVYEQYF
-,-,TRBV5-6,TRBJ2-3,15,TGTGCCAGCAACTCGATAGGGCTGGGCACAGATACGCAGTATTTT,CASNSIGLGTDTQYF
-,-,TRBV5-1,TRBJ2-6,14,TGCGCCAGCAGCTCTCCCACGGGGGCCAACGTCCTGACTTTC,CASSSPTGANVLTF
-,-,TRBV5-1,TRBJ1-1,14,TGCGCCAGCAGCTTGTTGTCCACGAACACTGAAGCTTTCTTT,CASSLLSTNTEAFF
-,-,TRBV15,TRBJ1-1,15,TGTGCCACCAGCAGAGCCGGACTGCGGAACACTGAAGCTTTCTTT,CATSRAGLRNTEAFF
-,-,TRBV7-3,TRBJ2-2,15,TGTGCCAGCCGGGGCGGGCAGTCGAACACCGGGGAGCTGTTTTTT,CASRGGQSNTGELFF
TRBD1,-,TRBV28,TRBJ2-7,14,TGTGCCAGCAATTTGGACAGGGGGAGGTACGAGCAGTACTTC,CASNLDRGRYEQYF